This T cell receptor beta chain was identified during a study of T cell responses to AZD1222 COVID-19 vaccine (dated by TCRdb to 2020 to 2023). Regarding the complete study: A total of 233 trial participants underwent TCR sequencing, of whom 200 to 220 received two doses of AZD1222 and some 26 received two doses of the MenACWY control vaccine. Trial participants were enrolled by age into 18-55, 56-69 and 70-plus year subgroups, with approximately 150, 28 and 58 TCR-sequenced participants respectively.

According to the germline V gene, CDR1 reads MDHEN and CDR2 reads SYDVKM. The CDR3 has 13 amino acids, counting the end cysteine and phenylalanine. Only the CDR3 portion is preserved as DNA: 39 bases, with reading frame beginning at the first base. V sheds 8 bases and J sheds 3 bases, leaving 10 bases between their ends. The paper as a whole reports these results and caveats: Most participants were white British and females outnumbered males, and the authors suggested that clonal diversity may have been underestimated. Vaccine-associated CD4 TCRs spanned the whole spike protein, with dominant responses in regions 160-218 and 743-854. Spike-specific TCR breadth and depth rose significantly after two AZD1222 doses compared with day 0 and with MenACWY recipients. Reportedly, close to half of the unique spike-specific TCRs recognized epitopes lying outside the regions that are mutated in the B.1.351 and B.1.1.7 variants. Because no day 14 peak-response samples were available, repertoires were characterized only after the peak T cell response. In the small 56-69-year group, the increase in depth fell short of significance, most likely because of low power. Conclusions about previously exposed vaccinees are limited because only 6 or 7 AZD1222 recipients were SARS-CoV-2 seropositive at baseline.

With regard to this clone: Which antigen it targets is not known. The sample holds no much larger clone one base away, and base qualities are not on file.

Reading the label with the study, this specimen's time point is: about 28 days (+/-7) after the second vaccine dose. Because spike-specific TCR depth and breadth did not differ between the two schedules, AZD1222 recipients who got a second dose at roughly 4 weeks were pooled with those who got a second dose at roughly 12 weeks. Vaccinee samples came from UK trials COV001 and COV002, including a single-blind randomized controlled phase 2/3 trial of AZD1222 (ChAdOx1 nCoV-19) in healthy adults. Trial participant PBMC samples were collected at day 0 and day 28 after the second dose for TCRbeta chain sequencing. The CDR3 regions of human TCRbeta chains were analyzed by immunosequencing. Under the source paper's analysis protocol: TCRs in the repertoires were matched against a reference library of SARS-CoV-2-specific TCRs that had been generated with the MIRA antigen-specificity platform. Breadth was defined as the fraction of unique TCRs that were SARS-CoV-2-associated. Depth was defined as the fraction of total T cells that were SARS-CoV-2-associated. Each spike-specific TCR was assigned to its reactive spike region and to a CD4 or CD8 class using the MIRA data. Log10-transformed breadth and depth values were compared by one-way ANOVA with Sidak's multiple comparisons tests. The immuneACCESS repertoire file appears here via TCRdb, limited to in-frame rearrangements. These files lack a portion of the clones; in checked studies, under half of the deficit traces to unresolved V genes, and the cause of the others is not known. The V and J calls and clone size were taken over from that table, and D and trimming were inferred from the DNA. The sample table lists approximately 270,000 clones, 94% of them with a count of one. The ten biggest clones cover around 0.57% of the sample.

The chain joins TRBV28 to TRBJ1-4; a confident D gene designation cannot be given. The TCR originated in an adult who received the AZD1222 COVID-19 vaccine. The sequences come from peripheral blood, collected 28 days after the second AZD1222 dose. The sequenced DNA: TGTGCCAGCGCGCGCACCTCTAATGAAAAACTGTTTTTT. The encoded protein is CASARTSNEKLFF. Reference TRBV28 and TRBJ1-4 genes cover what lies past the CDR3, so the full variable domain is DVKVTQSSRYLVKRTGEKVFLECVQDMDHENMFWYRQDPGLGLRLIYFSYDVKMKEKGDIPEGYSVSREKKERFSLILESASTNQTSMYLCASARTSNEKLFFGSGTQLSVL.